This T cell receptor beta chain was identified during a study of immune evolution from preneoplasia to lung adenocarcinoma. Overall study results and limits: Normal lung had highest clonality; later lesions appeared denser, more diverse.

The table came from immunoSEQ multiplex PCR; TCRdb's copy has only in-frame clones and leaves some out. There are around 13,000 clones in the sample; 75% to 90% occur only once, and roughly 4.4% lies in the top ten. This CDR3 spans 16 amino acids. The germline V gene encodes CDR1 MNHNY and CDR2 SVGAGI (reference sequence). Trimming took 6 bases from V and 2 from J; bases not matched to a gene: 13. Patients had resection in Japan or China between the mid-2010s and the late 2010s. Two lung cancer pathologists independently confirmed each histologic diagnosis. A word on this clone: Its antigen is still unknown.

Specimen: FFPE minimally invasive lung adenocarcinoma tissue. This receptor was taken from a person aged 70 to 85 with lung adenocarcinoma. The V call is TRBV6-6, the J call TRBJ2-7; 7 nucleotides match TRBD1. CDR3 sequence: CASRATLGGQTYEQYF. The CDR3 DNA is TGTGCCAGCAGAGCCACGCTTGGGGGACAGACCTACGAGCAGTACTTC.